This TCR beta chain comes out of a study of CD8 T cells in Susac syndrome. General study points: The study conceded that its TCR sequencing and HLA analysis involved relatively few individuals.

Random-hexamer reverse transcription was applied to about 0.45 to 1 ug RNA. An immunoSEQ multiplex PCR amplified TCR beta CDR3 over 54 Vbeta and 13 Jbeta. TCRdb reprocessed the immunoSEQ multiplex PCR reads via MiXCR and lists one record per CDR3 protein. The profile shows about 430,000 distinct CDR3 sequences, 85% of them singletons. TCR beta sequencing covered blood CD8+ and CD4+ T cells. On this clonotype: Its specificity is not known.

The germline gives CDR1 DFQATT, CDR2 SNEGSKA (reference sequence). V dropped 4 bases and J dropped 3; count of bases not matched to a gene: 10. CDR3 length: 16 residues. This TCR came from a human donor with multiple sclerosis. The sample taken for sequencing was CD8+ T cells from PBMCs. The rearrangement links TRBV20-1 to TRBJ2-1; 9 positions agree with TRBD1. The CDR3 DNA sequence: TGCAGTGCTAAGGATCTGGGGACAGGGTTCTACAATGAGCAGTTCTTC. Amino acids: CSAKDLGTGFYNEQFF.